Listed here is a single TCR beta chain. Its matching antigen is unknown. The sample's time point: week 47, end of study. Topical imiquimod accompanied each vaccine dose, which consisted of 300 ug of mutant IDH1 20-mer peptide. This specimen belongs to a study of a mutant IDH1 vaccine in newly diagnosed glioma. Across the whole study: Patients were started on vaccination 4-6 weeks after radiotherapy alone, or with temozolomide cycles.

The junction had 7 bases not matched to a gene; V was cut back by 4 bases and J by 0 bases. Germline CDR1 is SGHDT and CDR2 is YYEEEE. This CDR3 is built from 18 residues. Libraries were prepared by immunoSEQ multiplex PCR; TCRdb keeps only in-frame clonotypes and omits some of them. The repertoire holds roughly 50,000 clones, with about three quarters as singletons. This sample comprised PBMCs, obtained from a glioma patient whose treatment included an IDH1 peptide vaccine. The receptor was derived from a woman aged 40 to 49 with glioma. Some clones in this sample may be carry-over from other donors' samples. The gene calls are TRBV5-6 and TRBJ1-6; 10 nucleotides agree with TRBD1. CDR3 amino acids: CASSPGQGVSSYNSPLHF. The CDR3 nucleotides are TGTGCCAGCAGCCCAGGACAGGGGGTTAGCTCCTATAATTCACCCCTCCACTTT.